The 2 T cell receptor beta chains in this list originate from one sample, sequenced in a study of graft-versus-host responses after intestinal transplantation. The table came from immunoSEQ multiplex PCR; TCRdb's copy has only in-frame clones and leaves some out. The sample contains tens of thousands of clones, around 84% of which appear only once. These receptors have no known antigen. This material consisted of unstimulated CD4+ T cells sorted from spleen or lymph node cells, taken before transplant. These receptors were collected from a human donor who was the organ donor for an intestinal transplant.

Comments on this clone: Other DNA variants within this sample encode the same CDR3. The chain joins TRBV4-1 to TRBJ2-7; D is ambiguous. Germline loops: CDR1 MGHRA, CDR2 YSYEKL. The CDR3 runs 15 residues. The ends were cut back, 1 base at V and 0 bases at J, with 10 bases in the middle. CDR3 loop: CASSQGSGPSYEQYF. The CDR3 coding sequence is TGCGCCAGCAGCCAAGGAAGTGGCCCCTCCTACGAGCAGTACTTC.

The chain couples TRBV9 to TRBJ2-2; D ambiguous. CDR1 is SGDLS and CDR2 is YYNGEE in the germline V gene. The CDR3 covers 14 residues. Between the trimmed V and J ends, which lost 0 bases and 3 bases, there was a span of 6 bases. In DNA form, the CDR3 reads TGTGCCAGCAGCGTAGACACGGACACCGGGGAGCTGTTTTTT. Translating gives CASSVDTDTGELFF.